This is a list of T cell receptor beta chains from one sample in a study of CD8+ T cells in alopecia areata. Profiled with immunoSEQ multiplex PCR; TCRdb holds only in-frame clones, not every one. The sample has about 200,000 clones; 60% to 70% are singletons. The material sequenced was CD4+ T cells sorted from blood, taken at week 4, from a patient treated with tofacitinib. The source of these receptors is a human donor with alopecia areata. The CDR3 runs from the conserved cysteine through the conserved F or W. D genes are given only for firm matches. Not all rows give a size; the values are once, few, many and, for expanded clones, a class.

d_call: TRBD1
clone_size: NA
j_call: TRBJ1-2
v_call: TRBV5-4
cdr3_length: 13
cdr3_aa: CASSEQGAGGYTF
cdr3_nt: TGTGCCAGCAGCGAACAGGGGGCGGGTGGCTACACCTTC

d_call: NA
clone_size: few
j_call: TRBJ2-7
v_call: TRBV29-1
cdr3_length: 13
cdr3_aa: CSVGPGMKNEQYF
cdr3_nt: TGCAGCGTTGGCCCAGGCATGAAGAACGAGCAGTACTTC

d_call: NA
clone_size: NA
j_call: TRBJ2-2
v_call: TRBV30
cdr3_length: 14
cdr3_aa: CAWAIKGGTGELFF
cdr3_nt: TGTGCCTGGGCGATCAAAGGTGGAACCGGGGAGCTGTTTTTT

d_call: NA
clone_size: NA
j_call: TRBJ2-1
v_call: TRBV9
cdr3_length: 14
cdr3_aa: CASSVWRQDNEQFF
cdr3_nt: TGTGCCAGCAGCGTCTGGCGGCAGGACAATGAGCAGTTCTTC

d_call: TRBD1
clone_size: once
j_call: TRBJ2-7
v_call: TRBV25-1
cdr3_length: 14
cdr3_aa: CASSETGMVDEQYF
cdr3_nt: TGTGCCAGCAGTGAGACAGGGATGGTCGACGAGCAGTACTTC

d_call: TRBD1
clone_size: NA
j_call: TRBJ1-1
v_call: TRBV6-5
cdr3_length: 16
cdr3_aa: CASSYFGTGKNTEAFF
cdr3_nt: TGTGCCAGCAGTTACTTCGGGACAGGGAAGAACACTGAAGCTTTCTTT

d_call: NA
clone_size: NA
j_call: TRBJ1-2
v_call: TRBV2
cdr3_length: 13
cdr3_aa: CASSEGNVAGYTF
cdr3_nt: TGTGCCAGCAGTGAGGGGAATGTAGCTGGCTACACCTTC

d_call: NA
clone_size: few
j_call: TRBJ2-5
v_call: TRBV2
cdr3_length: 12
cdr3_aa: CASEVQGGTQYF
cdr3_nt: TGTGCCAGCGAAGTACAGGGTGGGACCCAGTACTTC

d_call: NA
clone_size: NA
j_call: TRBJ2-5
v_call: TRBV29-1
cdr3_length: 14
cdr3_aa: CSVVVGYTTETQYF
cdr3_nt: TGCAGCGTTGTAGTCGGCTACACCACGGAGACCCAGTACTTC

d_call: NA
clone_size: NA
j_call: TRBJ1-5
v_call: TRBV7-9
cdr3_length: 18
cdr3_aa: CASSLVVTGTGTNQPQHF
cdr3_nt: TGTGCCAGCAGCTTGGTAGTGACCGGGACTGGCACCAATCAGCCCCAGCATTTT